A selection of T cell receptor beta chains follows, all from one sample in a study of type 1 regulatory T cells. TCRdb re-analysed the reads in MiXCR, keeping a single row per CDR3 protein. The sample has 80,000 to 100,000 distinct CDR3 sequences, roughly 30% seen once. Sequencing input: CD4+ T cells, either the whole sample or a sorted fraction (not recorded which). Receptors were obtained from a human donor in good health. Both conserved end residues are part of each CDR3. Each record gives: J gene, D gene, V gene, clone size, CDR3 DNA, CDR3 protein. The D gene is left open where the match is weak. Clone size is shown for a subset of rows, as once, few, many or a class of expanded clone.

J: TRBJ2-3
D: NA
V: TRBV5-1
size: NA
DNA: TGCGCCAGCAGCTTGAGGTTGGCCCGCACAGATACGCAGTATTTT
CDR3: CASSLRLARTDTQYF

J: TRBJ2-6
D: NA
V: TRBV29-1
size: few
DNA: TGCAGCGCCCTACAGGGAGCCCACTCTGGGGCCAACGTCCTGACTTTC
CDR3: CSALQGAHSGANVLTF

J: TRBJ2-7
D: NA
V: TRBV20-1
size: NA
DNA: TGCAGTGCTCCCGACTATGCCTCCACCTACGAGCAGTACTTC
CDR3: CSAPDYASTYEQYF

J: TRBJ2-1
D: TRBD2
V: TRBV6-6
size: few
DNA: TGTGCCAGCAGTAAGATAGCGGGAGGCCCAGGGAATGAGCAGTTCTTC
CDR3: CASSKIAGGPGNEQFF

J: TRBJ2-3
D: NA
V: TRBV20-1
size: few
DNA: TGCAGTGCTGGGACTAGCACAGATACGCAGTATTTT
CDR3: CSAGTSTDTQYF

J: TRBJ1-5
D: TRBD1
V: TRBV18
size: NA
DNA: TGTGCCAGCTCACCAACAGGGGGCGCGGGCAATCAGCCCCAGCATTTT
CDR3: CASSPTGGAGNQPQHF

J: TRBJ2-3
D: TRBD2
V: TRBV12-3/TRBV12-4
size: NA
DNA: TGTGCCAGCAGTCAGATACTAGCGGGAGAAGGGGCAGATACGCAGTATTTT
CDR3: CASSQILAGEGADTQYF

J: TRBJ2-2
D: TRBD1
V: TRBV4-1
size: few
DNA: TGCGCCAGCAGCCAAGTGCAGGGGGCCGGGGAGCTGTTTTTT
CDR3: CASSQVQGAGELFF

J: TRBJ2-7
D: NA
V: TRBV7-2
size: few
DNA: TGTGCCAGCAGCTTACCCGAGGGACGCTCCTACGAGCAGTACTTC
CDR3: CASSLPEGRSYEQYF

J: TRBJ2-7
D: NA
V: TRBV6-2/TRBV6-3
size: NA
DNA: TGTGCCAGCAGTTACGGGAGTACAAACTACGAGCAGTACTTC
CDR3: CASSYGSTNYEQYF

J: TRBJ2-5
D: NA
V: TRBV19
size: NA
DNA: TGTGCCAGTAGTATTGCGGTACAAGAGACCCAGTACTTC
CDR3: CASSIAVQETQYF

J: TRBJ2-2
D: NA
V: TRBV30
size: NA
DNA: TGTGCCTGGAGTTTAAGGGGCGGCTCCGGGGAGCTGTTTTTT
CDR3: CAWSLRGGSGELFF

J: TRBJ2-1
D: NA
V: TRBV7-2
size: NA
DNA: TGTGCCAGCAGCGGAAGGTCGAGCGAGCGTCAGTTCTTC
CDR3: CASSGRSSERQFF